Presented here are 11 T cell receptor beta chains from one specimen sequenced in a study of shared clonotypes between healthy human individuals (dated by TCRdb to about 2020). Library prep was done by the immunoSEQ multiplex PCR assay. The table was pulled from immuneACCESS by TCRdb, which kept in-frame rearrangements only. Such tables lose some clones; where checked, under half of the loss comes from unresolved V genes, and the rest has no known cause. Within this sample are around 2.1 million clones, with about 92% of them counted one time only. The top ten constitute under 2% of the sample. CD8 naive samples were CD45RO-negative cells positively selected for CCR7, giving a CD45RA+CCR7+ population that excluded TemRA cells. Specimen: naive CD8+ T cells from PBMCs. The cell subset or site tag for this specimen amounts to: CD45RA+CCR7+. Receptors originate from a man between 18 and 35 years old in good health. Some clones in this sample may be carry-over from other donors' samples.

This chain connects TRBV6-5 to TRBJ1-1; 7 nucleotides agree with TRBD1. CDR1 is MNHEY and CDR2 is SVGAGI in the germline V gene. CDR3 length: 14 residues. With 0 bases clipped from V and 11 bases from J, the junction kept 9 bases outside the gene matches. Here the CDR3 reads CASSYSKGASAAFF. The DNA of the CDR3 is TGTGCCAGCAGTTACTCAAAGGGGGCCTCCGCGGCTTTCTTT.

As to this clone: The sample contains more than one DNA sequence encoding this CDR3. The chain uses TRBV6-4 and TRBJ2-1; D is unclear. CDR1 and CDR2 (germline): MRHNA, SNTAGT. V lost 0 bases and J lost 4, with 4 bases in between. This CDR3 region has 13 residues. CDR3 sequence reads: CASSDSLYNEQFF. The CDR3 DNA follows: TGTGCCAGCAGTGACTCCCTATACAATGAGCAGTTCTTC.

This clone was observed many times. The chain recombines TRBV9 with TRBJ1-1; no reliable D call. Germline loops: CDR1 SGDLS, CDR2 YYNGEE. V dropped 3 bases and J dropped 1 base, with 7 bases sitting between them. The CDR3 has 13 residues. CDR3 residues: CASSGVENTEAFF. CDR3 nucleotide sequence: TGTGCCAGCAGCGGGGTAGAGAACACTGAAGCTTTCTTT.

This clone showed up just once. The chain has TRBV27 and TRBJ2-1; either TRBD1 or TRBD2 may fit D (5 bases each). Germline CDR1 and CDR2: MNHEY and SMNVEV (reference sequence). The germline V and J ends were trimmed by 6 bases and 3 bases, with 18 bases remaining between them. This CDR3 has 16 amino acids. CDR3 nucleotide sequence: TGTGCCAGCAGCCACCGGTGGGGCGGAGGCTACAATGAGCAGTTCTTC. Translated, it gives CASSHRWGGGYNEQFF.

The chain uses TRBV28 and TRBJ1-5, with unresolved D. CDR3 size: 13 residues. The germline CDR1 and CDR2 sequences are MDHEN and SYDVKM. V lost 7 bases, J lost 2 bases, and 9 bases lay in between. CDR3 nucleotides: TGTGCCAGCACCTTAGGTCGCAATCAGCCCCAGCATTTT. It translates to CASTLGRNQPQHF.

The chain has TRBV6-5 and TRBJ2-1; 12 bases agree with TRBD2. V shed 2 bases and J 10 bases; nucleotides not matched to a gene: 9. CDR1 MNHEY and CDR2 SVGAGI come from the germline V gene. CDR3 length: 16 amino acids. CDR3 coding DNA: TGTGCCAGCAGTTACCTCGGGACTAGCGGGCCCACCGAGCAGTTCTTC. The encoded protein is CASSYLGTSGPTEQFF.

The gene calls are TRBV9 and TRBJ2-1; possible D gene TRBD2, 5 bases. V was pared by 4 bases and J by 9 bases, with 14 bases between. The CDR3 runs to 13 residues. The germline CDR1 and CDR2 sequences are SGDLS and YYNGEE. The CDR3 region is CASSPGKPTEQFF. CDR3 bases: TGTGCCAGCAGCCCCGGGAAGCCCACTGAGCAGTTCTTC.

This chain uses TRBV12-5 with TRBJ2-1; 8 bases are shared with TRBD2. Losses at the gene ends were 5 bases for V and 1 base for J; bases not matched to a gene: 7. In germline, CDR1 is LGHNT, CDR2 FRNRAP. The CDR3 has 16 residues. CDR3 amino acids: CASGGISGDSYNEQFF. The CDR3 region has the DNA TGTGCTAGTGGTGGGATTAGCGGGGATTCCTACAATGAGCAGTTCTTC.

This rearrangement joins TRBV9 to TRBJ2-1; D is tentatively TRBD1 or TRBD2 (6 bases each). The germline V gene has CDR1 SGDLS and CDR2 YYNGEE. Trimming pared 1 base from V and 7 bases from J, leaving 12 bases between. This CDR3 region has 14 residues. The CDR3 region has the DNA TGTGCCAGCAGCGTAACGGGGGCGATAAATGAGCAGTTCTTC. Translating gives CASSVTGAINEQFF.

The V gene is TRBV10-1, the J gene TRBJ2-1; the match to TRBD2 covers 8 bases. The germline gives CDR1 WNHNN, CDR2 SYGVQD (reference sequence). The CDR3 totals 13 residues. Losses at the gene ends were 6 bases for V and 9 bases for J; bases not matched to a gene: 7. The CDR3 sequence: CASSPGLGGEQFF. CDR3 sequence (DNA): TGCGCCAGCAGCCCGGGACTAGGGGGTGAGCAGTTCTTC.

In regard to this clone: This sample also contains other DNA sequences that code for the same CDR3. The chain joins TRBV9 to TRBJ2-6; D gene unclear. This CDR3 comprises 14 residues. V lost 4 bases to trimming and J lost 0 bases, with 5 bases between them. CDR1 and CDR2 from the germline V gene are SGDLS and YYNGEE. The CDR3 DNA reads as TGTGCCAGCAGCCCCTCCTCTGGGGCCAACGTCCTGACTTTC. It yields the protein CASSPSSGANVLTF. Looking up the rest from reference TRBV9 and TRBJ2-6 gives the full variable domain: DSGVTQTPKHLITATGQRVTLRCSPRSGDLSVYWYQQSLDQGLQFLIQYYNGEERAKGNILERFSAQQFPDLHSELNLSSLELGDSALYFCASSPSSGANVLTFGAGSRLTVL.